Below, 11 T cell receptor beta chains from the same sample are listed, as sequenced in a study of T cells after yellow fever vaccination. TCRdb ran MiXCR on the 5' RACE reads and lists one entry per CDR3 protein. Found here are more than 450,000 distinct CDR3 sequences, 21% of them singletons; the top ten hold about a sixth. Sample: PBMCs, taken about 20 days after the first yellow fever vaccination. The receptor source for this set is a young man who received the YFV17D yellow fever vaccine.

This clonotype was observed many times. The chain employs TRBV14 and TRBJ1-4; 11 bases map to TRBD1. Germline CDR1 SGHDN, CDR2 FVKESK. The CDR3 contains 14 residues. Germline trimming cut 5 bases from V and 7 bases from J; bases unmatched to any gene: 3. CDR3 sequence: CASSVGTGGEKLFF. The DNA of the CDR3 is TGTGCCAGCAGCGTAGGGACAGGGGGTGAAAAACTGTTTTTT.

This clonotype was observed a few times. The chain uses TRBV21-1 and TRBJ1-2; the table's TRBD1 call for D was not verified on the DNA. TRBV21-1 is a listed pseudogene. This CDR3 comprises 16 residues. The CDR3 bases are TGTGCCAGCAGCCCCCCGAGGTGGGACCGACGGAGGGGCTACACCTTC. This encodes CASSPPRWDRRRGYTF.

CDR3 sequence: CASSALSQERSPLHF. DNA for the CDR3: TGTGCCAGCAGCGCGTTGTCCCAGGAGCGTTCACCCCTCCACTTT. The V gene is TRBV7-9, the J gene TRBJ1-6; no reliable D call. Germline V lookup: CDR1 SEHNR, CDR2 FQNEAQ (reference sequence). The CDR3 has 15 residues. V lost 5 bases and J 9 bases, leaving 17 bases between the germline ends.

This chain's CDR3 is CASSLLAGEPYEQYV. CDR3 bases: TGTGCCAGCAGCTTACTAGCGGGGGAACCCTACGAGCAGTACGTC. The chain has TRBV7-2 and TRBJ2-7; TRBD2 agrees at 10 bases. J lost 2 bases, V lost 2 bases, and 3 bases had no gene match. The CDR3 covers 15 residues. The germline V gene encodes CDR1 SGHTA and CDR2 FQGNSA.

The rearrangement uses TRBV5-1 and TRBJ2-3; D is undetermined. This CDR3 is 13 amino acids long. The germline CDR1 and CDR2 sequences are SGHRS and YFSETQ. The V and J ends lost 1 base and 6 bases respectively, with 9 bases between them. CDR3 in amino acids: CASSLTEQDTQYF. For the CDR3, the DNA is TGCGCCAGCAGCTTGACGGAACAGGATACGCAGTATTTT.

The gene calls are TRBV7-2 and TRBJ2-4; D is perhaps TRBD2 (5 bases). The germline gives CDR1 SGHTA, CDR2 FQGNSA. The V end was cut by 1 base, the J end by 8 bases, with 9 bases between. The CDR3 contains 13 residues. The CDR3, as DNA: TGTGCCAGCAGCTTAGGAACCGGGGACATTCAGTACTTC. Translated: CASSLGTGDIQYF.

The chain couples TRBV5-4 to TRBJ2-4, with 14 nucleotides matching TRBD2. The CDR3 is 16 amino acids. V gave up 5 bases and J gave up 6 bases; unmatched junction bases: 7. The germline V gene has CDR1 SGHNT and CDR2 YYREEE (reference sequence). CDR3 amino acids: CASSPGTSGGPNIQYF. The DNA for the CDR3 is TGTGCCAGCAGTCCCGGGACTAGCGGGGGCCCAAACATTCAGTACTTC.

This clonotype turned up a few times. The chain links TRBV4-1 to TRBJ2-4, with 14 bases identical to TRBD2. J lost 2 bases, V lost 0 bases, and 9 bases had no gene match. The germline CDR1 and CDR2 sequences are MGHRA and YSYEKL. The CDR3 spans 20 residues. Written as DNA, the CDR3 is TGCGCCAGCAGCCAAGATCGGAGACTAGCGGGGGGGCGGACCAAAAACATTCAGTACTTC. This encodes CASSQDRRLAGGRTKNIQYF.

The CDR3 DNA reads TGCAGTGCTAGAGAAGAATTCCGGGGGGCGGATGAGCAGTTCTTC. Its translation is CSAREEFRGADEQFF. The V call is TRBV20-1, the J call TRBJ2-1; possible D gene TRBD2, 7 bases. The V gene lost 0 bases and the J gene lost 8 bases, with 17 bases spanning the gap. The length of the CDR3 is 15 residues. CDR1 DFQATT and CDR2 SNEGSKA come from the germline V gene (reference sequence).

J is TRBJ1-5 and V is TRBV9, with a tentative D call TRBD1 (5 bases). The CDR3 length is 14 residues. V lost 4 bases and J lost 2, with 10 bases in between. CDR1 and CDR2 from the germline V gene are SGDLS and YYNGEE. DNA of the CDR3: TGTGCCAGCAGCCCGACAGATGGCAATCAGCCCCAGCATTTT. Translating it yields CASSPTDGNQPQHF.

CDR3 loop: CASSPEGQNNSPLHF. CDR3 DNA sequence: TGTGCCAGCTCACCGGAGGGACAGAATAATTCACCCCTCCACTTT. The V gene is TRBV18, the J gene TRBJ1-6, with TRBD1 matching over 7 bases. The trim removed 3 bases at V and 5 bases at J, leaving 4 bases unmatched. The germline gives CDR1 KGHSH, CDR2 LQKENI. There are 15 residues in the CDR3. The complete variable domain, with remaining parts taken from reference TRBV18 and TRBJ1-6, reads NAGVMQNPRHLVRRRGQEARLRCSPMKGHSHVYWYRQLPEEGLKFMVYLQKENIIDESGMPKERFSAEFPKEGPSILRIQQVVRGDSAAYFCASSPEGQNNSPLHFGNGTRLTVT.